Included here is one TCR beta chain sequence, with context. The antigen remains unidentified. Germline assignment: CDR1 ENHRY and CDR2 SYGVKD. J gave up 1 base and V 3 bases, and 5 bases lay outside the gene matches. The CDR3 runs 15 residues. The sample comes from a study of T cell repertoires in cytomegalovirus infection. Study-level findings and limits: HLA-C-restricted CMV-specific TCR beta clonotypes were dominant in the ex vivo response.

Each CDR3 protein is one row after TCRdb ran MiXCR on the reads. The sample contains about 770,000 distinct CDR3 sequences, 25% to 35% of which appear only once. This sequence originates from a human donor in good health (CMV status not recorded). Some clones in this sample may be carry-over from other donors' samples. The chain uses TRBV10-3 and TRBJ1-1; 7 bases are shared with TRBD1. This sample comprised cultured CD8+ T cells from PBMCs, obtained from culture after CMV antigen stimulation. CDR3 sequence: CAISDSGGTNTEAFF. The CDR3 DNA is TGTGCCATCAGTGACTCAGGGGGTACGAACACTGAAGCTTTCTTT.